This entry describes one T cell receptor beta chain. The antigen remains undetermined. This same CDR3 is encoded by further DNA sequences in the sample. The assay used deep level. This table comes from immunoSEQ multiplex PCR, and its TCRdb copy is limited to in-frame clones, with some not included. The table records some 2 million clones, 85% to 95% of them present only once. These data belong to a study of shared clonotypes between healthy human individuals. Study-level findings and limits: Clonotype sharing among donors was expected to depend on sequencing depth.

The CDR3 is made up of 14 amino acids. The germline V gene encodes CDR1 SGHDT and CDR2 YYEEEE. Trimming at V came to 2 bases and at J to 4 bases, leaving 4 bases not matched to a gene. The naive CD8 population came from CD45RO-negative cells selected for CCR7, without terminally differentiated effector memory CD45RA+ cells. Sequenced material: naive CD8+ T cells sorted from blood. The J gene is TRBJ2-7, the V gene TRBV5-6; 9 positions match TRBD2. This TCR was sampled from a man aged 18 to 30 in good health. This CDR3 is CASSFGSGSYEQYF. As DNA, the CDR3 is TGTGCCAGCAGCTTTGGTAGCGGGAGTTACGAGCAGTACTTC.